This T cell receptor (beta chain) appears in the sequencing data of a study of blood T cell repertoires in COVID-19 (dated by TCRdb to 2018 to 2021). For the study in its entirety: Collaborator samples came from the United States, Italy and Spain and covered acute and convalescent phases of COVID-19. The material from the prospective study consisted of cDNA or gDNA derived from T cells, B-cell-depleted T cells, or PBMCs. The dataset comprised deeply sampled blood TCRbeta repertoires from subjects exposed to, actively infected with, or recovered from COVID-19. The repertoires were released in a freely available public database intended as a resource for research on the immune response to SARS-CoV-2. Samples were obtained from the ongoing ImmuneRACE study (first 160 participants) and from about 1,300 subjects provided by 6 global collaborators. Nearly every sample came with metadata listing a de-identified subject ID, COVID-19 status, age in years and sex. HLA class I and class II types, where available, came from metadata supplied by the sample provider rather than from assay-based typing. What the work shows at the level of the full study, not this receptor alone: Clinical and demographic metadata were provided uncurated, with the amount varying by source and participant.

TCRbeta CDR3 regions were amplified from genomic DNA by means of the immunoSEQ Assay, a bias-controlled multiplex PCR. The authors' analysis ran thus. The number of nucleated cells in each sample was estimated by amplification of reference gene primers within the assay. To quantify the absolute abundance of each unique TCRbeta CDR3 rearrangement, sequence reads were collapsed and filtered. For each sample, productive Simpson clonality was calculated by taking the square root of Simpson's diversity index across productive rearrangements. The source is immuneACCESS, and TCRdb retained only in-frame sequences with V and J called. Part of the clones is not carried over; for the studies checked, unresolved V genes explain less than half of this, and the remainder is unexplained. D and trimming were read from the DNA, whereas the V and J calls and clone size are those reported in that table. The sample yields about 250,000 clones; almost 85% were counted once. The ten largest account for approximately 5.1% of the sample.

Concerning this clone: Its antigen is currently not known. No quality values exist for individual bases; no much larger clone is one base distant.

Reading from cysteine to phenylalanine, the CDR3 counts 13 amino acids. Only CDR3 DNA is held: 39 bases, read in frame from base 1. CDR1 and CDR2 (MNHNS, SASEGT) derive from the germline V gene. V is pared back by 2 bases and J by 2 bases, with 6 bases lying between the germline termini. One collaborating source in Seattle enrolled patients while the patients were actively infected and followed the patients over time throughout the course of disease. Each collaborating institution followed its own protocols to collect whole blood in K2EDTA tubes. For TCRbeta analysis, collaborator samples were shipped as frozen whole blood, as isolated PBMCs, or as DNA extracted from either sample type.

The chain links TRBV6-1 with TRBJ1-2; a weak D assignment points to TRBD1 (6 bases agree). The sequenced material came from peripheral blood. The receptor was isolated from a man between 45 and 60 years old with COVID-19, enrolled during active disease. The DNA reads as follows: TGTGCCAGCAGTGAAACAGGGAACTATGGCTACACCTTC. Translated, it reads CASSETGNYGYTF.